This T cell receptor (beta chain) is drawn from a study of chemoradiotherapy in HPV16-positive cancers. The protocol was immunoSEQ multiplex PCR, while the TCRdb copy is restricted to in-frame clones and leaves out a portion. This sample has about 3,500 clones, with 94% found just once. CDR1 and CDR2 (germline): SGDLS, YYNGEE. Trimming took 1 base from V and 7 from J, leaving 17 bases between them. The CDR3 extends over 15 amino acids. The origin of this receptor is a human donor with HPV-associated anogenital cancer. This chain uses TRBV9 with TRBJ1-2, with D unclear. The sample consisted of tumor tissue, taken from a patient who underwent chemoradiotherapy. The CDR3: CASSVSSHGDLGYTF. The CDR3 DNA reads TGTGCCAGCAGCGTATCCTCACACGGGGATCTTGGCTACACCTTC. Based on the CDR3 plus reference TRBV9 and TRBJ1-2, the full variable domain is DSGVTQTPKHLITATGQRVTLRCSPRSGDLSVYWYQQSLDQGLQFLIQYYNGEERAKGNILERFSAQQFPDLHSELNLSSLELGDSALYFCASSVSSHGDLGYTFGSGTRLTVV.